What follows are 26 T cell receptor beta chains derived from one specimen sequenced in a study of blood T cell repertoires in COVID-19. Sequenced by immunoSEQ multiplex PCR; TCRdb stores in-frame clones only, minus some. Counted here are about 270,000 clones, approximately 90% occurring once; the ten biggest clones make up about 3%. The specimen sequenced was PBMCs or T cells enriched from blood (not recorded which). Receptors originate from a man aged 40-50 years who had been exposed to COVID-19.

DNA of the CDR3: TGTGCCAGCAGAAACTACCGAACAGGGCCTGAAGACACTGAAGCTTTCTTT. Translating it yields CASRNYRTGPEDTEAFF. V usage is TRBV7-6 and J usage is TRBJ1-1, with D possibly being TRBD1 (6 bases). V was pared by 6 bases and J by 3 bases, with 23 bases between. Per the germline V gene, CDR1 is SGHVS and CDR2 is FNYEAQ. This CDR3 has 17 residues.

The J gene is TRBJ1-1, the V gene TRBV24-1; TRBD1 matches at 9 bases. This CDR3 region has 15 residues. The germline V gene has CDR1 KGHDR and CDR2 SFDVKD. The trim removed 4 bases at V and 4 bases at J, leaving 6 bases unmatched. CDR3 sequence reads: CATSDPLTGGTEAFF. CDR3 in DNA: TGTGCCACCAGTGACCCCTTGACAGGGGGCACTGAAGCTTTCTTT.

In DNA form, the CDR3 reads TGTGCCAGCAGTGGGCTAGCGGGAGATATGGACGAGCAGTACTTC. Protein sequence: CASSGLAGDMDEQYF. The rearrangement links TRBV2 to TRBJ2-7; the match to TRBD2 covers 10 bases. The CDR3 is 15 residues long. From germline, CDR1 is SNHLY and CDR2 FYNNEI. Trimming cost V 4 bases and J 5 bases; bases outside gene matches: 8. Based on the CDR3 plus reference TRBV2 and TRBJ2-7, the full variable domain is EPEVTQTPSHQVTQMGQEVILRCVPISNHLYFYWYRQILGQKVEFLVSFYNNEISEKSEIFDDQFSVERPDGSNFTLKIRSTKLEDSAMYFCASSGLAGDMDEQYFGPGTRLTVT.

This clone was observed once. The chain recombines TRBV19 with TRBJ2-7; 9 bases align to TRBD2. The V gene end was trimmed by 3 bases and the J gene end by 3 bases; junction bases not matched to a gene: 3. This CDR3 has 14 residues. Germline CDR1 and CDR2: LNHDA and SQIVND (reference sequence). CDR3 sequence: CASSISGSFYEQYF. DNA for the CDR3: TGTGCCAGTAGTATTAGCGGGAGCTTCTACGAGCAGTACTTC.

The chain recombines TRBV24-1 with TRBJ2-1, with 11 positions matching TRBD2. Germline trimming cut 5 bases from V and 5 bases from J; bases unmatched to any gene: 1. Germline-derived CDR1 and CDR2 are KGHDR and SFDVKD. The CDR3 consists of 14 residues. CDR3 bases: TGTGCCACCAGTGTAGCGGGAGGGGACAATGAGCAGTTCTTC. It yields the protein CATSVAGGDNEQFF.

This chain connects TRBV19 to TRBJ1-5; D remains unclear. V was trimmed by 0 bases and J by 6 bases, leaving 12 bases between them. Germline CDR1 is LNHDA and CDR2 is SQIVND (reference sequence). The CDR3 sequence is 15 residues long. CDR3 nucleotide sequence: TGTGCCAGTAGTATAGACCTCCCAGGTCCTCAGCCCCAGCATTTT. As protein: CASSIDLPGPQPQHF.

This chain joins TRBV4-1 and TRBJ1-3; the D is unclear. Trimming took off 1 base at V and 0 bases at J, with 10 bases between the two ends. The germline V gene has CDR1 MGHRA and CDR2 YSYEKL. This CDR3 comprises 16 residues. CDR3 nucleotide sequence: TGCGCCAGCAGCCAAGGGGCCTTCTACTCTGGAAACACCATATATTTT. Its protein is CASSQGAFYSGNTIYF.

In this sample, this clone turned up once. The rearrangement links TRBV7-2 to TRBJ1-1; TRBD1 is a possible D gene (6 bases). The germline gives CDR1 SGHTA, CDR2 FQGNSA. The V gene lost 3 bases and the J gene lost 4 bases, with 12 bases spanning the gap. This CDR3 has 14 amino acids. CDR3 DNA sequence: TGTGCCAGCAGCTTCGGGACAATCTTCACTGAAGCTTTCTTT. Residues: CASSFGTIFTEAFF.

The chain carries TRBV10-3 and TRBJ2-2, with a possible D match to TRBD2 (6 bases). Germline V gene data show CDR1 as ENHRY and CDR2 as SYGVKD. V gave up 10 bases and J gave up 0 bases, with 15 bases separating them. CDR3 length equals 15 residues. This chain's CDR3 is CASFNGGANTGELFF. As DNA, the CDR3 is TGTGCCAGCTTTAATGGAGGGGCGAACACCGGGGAGCTGTTTTTT.

J is TRBJ2-3 and V is TRBV5-4; D is ambiguous. There are 13 residues in the CDR3. Between the trimmed V and J ends, which lost 3 bases and 0 bases, there was a span of 5 bases. Germline V CDR1 and CDR2: SGHNT, YYREEE (reference sequence). CDR3 DNA: TGTGCCAGCAGCTCCCCTAGCACAGATACGCAGTATTTT. Its translation is CASSSPSTDTQYF.

The chain is built from TRBV19 and TRBJ1-4; D perhaps matches TRBD1 (6 bases). CDR3 length: 15 amino acids. CDR1 and CDR2 (germline): LNHDA, SQIVND (reference sequence). V lost 1 base and J 10 bases, leaving 16 bases between the germline ends. CDR3 residues: CASSIVDIKTGKLFF. CDR3 in DNA: TGTGCCAGTAGTATAGTAGACATAAAGACAGGAAAACTGTTTTTT. Supplemented by reference TRBV19 and TRBJ1-4, the full variable domain reads DGGITQSPKYLFRKEGQNVTLSCEQNLNHDAMYWYRQDPGQGLRLIYYSQIVNDFQKGDIAEGYSVSREKKESFPLTVTSAQKNPTAFYLCASSIVDIKTGKLFFGSGTQLSVL.

As concerns this clone: The junction departs from germline at one end; a sequencing error may be responsible. This chain connects TRBV4-1 to TRBJ2-1, with TRBD2 identical over 13 bases. The CDR3 is 13 residues long. The germline V gene has CDR1 MGHRA and CDR2 YSYEKL. The CDR3 nucleotides are TGCGCCAGCAGCCAATTTTCGGGACTAGCGGGACTCTTC. This translates into CASSQFSGLAGLF.

The J gene is TRBJ2-7, the V gene TRBV9, with a possible D match to TRBD2 (6 bases). This CDR3 spans 14 amino acids. Germline V CDR1 and CDR2: SGDLS, YYNGEE. V was cut by 3 bases and J by 2 bases, with 12 bases left in between. The CDR3 region has the DNA TGTGCCAGCAGCGCCAGTAGCGGCCCCTACGAGCAGTACTTC. Encoded protein: CASSASSGPYEQYF. Filled out from reference TRBV9 and TRBJ2-7, the complete variable domain reads DSGVTQTPKHLITATGQRVTLRCSPRSGDLSVYWYQQSLDQGLQFLIQYYNGEERAKGNILERFSAQQFPDLHSELNLSSLELGDSALYFCASSASSGPYEQYFGPGTRLTVT.

The gene calls are TRBV12-5 and TRBJ2-1; TRBD1 aligns across 9 bases. This CDR3 has 17 residues. With V trimmed by 0 bases and J by 4 bases, 7 bases remained unmatched. The germline CDR1 and CDR2 sequences are LGHNT and FRNRAP. The CDR3 reads CASGLVLGQGLYNEQFF. In DNA, the CDR3 is TGTGCTAGTGGTTTGGTACTCGGACAGGGGCTTTACAATGAGCAGTTCTTC. Based on the CDR3 plus reference TRBV12-5 and TRBJ2-1, the full variable domain is DARVTQTPRHKVTEMGQEVTMRCQPILGHNTVFWYRQTMMQGLELLAYFRNRAPLDDSGMPKDRFSAEMPDATLATLKIQPSEPRDSAVYFCASGLVLGQGLYNEQFFGPGTRLTVL.

The rearrangement links TRBV5-1 to TRBJ2-7, with 14 bases that match TRBD2. This CDR3 comprises 16 residues. J lost 6 bases, V lost 4 bases, and 9 bases had no gene match. Germline V gene sequence: CDR1 SGHRS, CDR2 YFSETQ. CDR3 sequence: CASSLPGLAGVGEQYF. The CDR3 DNA sequence: TGCGCCAGCAGCCTACCGGGACTAGCGGGAGTCGGCGAGCAGTACTTC.

CDR3 loop: CASLQPGLAGYNEQFF. Here the CDR3 DNA reads TGTGCCAGCCTTCAACCTGGACTAGCGGGTTACAATGAGCAGTTCTTC. The chain employs TRBV7-2 and TRBJ2-1; 11 bases are shared with TRBD2. The CDR3 consists of 16 residues. Per the germline V gene, CDR1 is SGHTA and CDR2 is FQGNSA. The junction had 10 bases not matched to a gene; V was cut back by 8 bases and J by 4 bases.

The CDR3 is CASSQGGQIYEQYF. As DNA, the CDR3 is TGTGCCAGCAGCCAAGGGGGACAGATCTACGAGCAGTACTTC. This chain links TRBV4-2 with TRBJ2-7, with 7 bases aligning to TRBD1. Germline CDR1 and CDR2: LGHNA and YNFKEQ. The V segment lost 1 base and the J segment 3 bases; nucleotides outside the gene matches: 3. The CDR3 runs to 14 residues.

The chain uses TRBV14 and TRBJ2-5; tentatively, D is TRBD1 (7 bases). Germline V lookup: CDR1 SGHDN, CDR2 FVKESK. V shed 3 bases and J shed 6 bases, with 17 bases lying between them. The CDR3 length is 15 residues. The chain's CDR3 is CASSHIDRAGQTQYF. CDR3 in DNA: TGTGCCAGCAGCCACATCGACAGGGCGGGACAGACCCAGTACTTC. The full variable domain, in which reference TRBV14 and TRBJ2-5 provide the parts outside the CDR3, is EAGVTQFPSHSVIEKGQTVTLRCDPISGHDNLYWYRRVMGKEIKFLLHFVKESKQDESGMPNNRFLAERTGGTYSTLKVQPAELEDSGVYFCASSHIDRAGQTQYFGPGTRLLVL.

This chain joins TRBV2 and TRBJ1-1, with no clear D. CDR1 SNHLY and CDR2 FYNNEI come from the germline V gene. The ends were cut back, 11 bases at V and 8 bases at J, with 24 bases in the middle. This CDR3 has 14 amino acids. The CDR3 DNA sequence: TGTGCCTCAGAGGCTGGAGTCCTTGATACAGAAGCTTTCTTT. It encodes CASEAGVLDTEAFF.

The chain recombines TRBV7-9 with TRBJ1-5; D gene uncertain. Germline V gene lookup returns CDR1 SEHNR and CDR2 FQNEAQ (reference sequence). The CDR3 is 15 amino acids. The V and J ends lost 1 base and 7 bases respectively, with 14 bases between them. The CDR3 region is CASSLGVTGSQPQHF. In DNA, the CDR3 is TGTGCCAGCAGCTTAGGGGTGACGGGTTCCCAGCCCCAGCATTTT. Supplemented by reference TRBV7-9 and TRBJ1-5, the full variable domain reads DTGVSQNPRHKITKRGQNVTFRCDPISEHNRLYWYRQTLGQGPEFLTYFQNEAQLEKSRLLSDRFSAERPKGSFSTLEIQRTEQGDSAMYLCASSLGVTGSQPQHFGDGTRLSIL.

The chain joins TRBV19 to TRBJ2-3; D gene uncertain. Trimming took off 6 bases at V and 0 bases at J, with 13 bases between the two ends. The germline V gene encodes CDR1 LNHDA and CDR2 SQIVND (reference sequence). The CDR3 has 15 residues. In nucleotides, the CDR3 is TGTGCCAGTAGACAAAGCGTATCTAGCACAGATACGCAGTATTTT. As protein: CASRQSVSSTDTQYF. Complete variable domain (other parts from reference TRBV19 and TRBJ2-3): DGGITQSPKYLFRKEGQNVTLSCEQNLNHDAMYWYRQDPGQGLRLIYYSQIVNDFQKGDIAEGYSVSREKKESFPLTVTSAQKNPTAFYLCASRQSVSSTDTQYFGPGTRLTVL.

The CDR3 DNA follows: TGTGCCAGCAGCTTAGAGGTGGCAGGGACAGGAAACACCATATATTTT. Translating it yields CASSLEVAGTGNTIYF. The gene calls are TRBV7-9 and TRBJ1-3, with D perhaps TRBD1 (6 bases). Looked up from germline, CDR1 is SEHNR and CDR2 is FQNEAQ (reference sequence). Trimming left V 1 base short and J 4 bases short, with 14 bases between. There are 16 residues in the CDR3.

The rearrangement links TRBV9 to TRBJ2-5, with 7 bases matching TRBD2. J was trimmed by 4 bases and V by 7 bases; bases with no gene match: 13. Germline CDR1 reads SGDLS; CDR2 reads YYNGEE. This CDR3 has 15 residues. The CDR3 spells CASGLQTSRGETQYF. CDR3 nucleotide sequence: TGTGCCAGCGGACTACAGACTAGCCGGGGAGAGACCCAGTACTTC.

The rearrangement links TRBV28 to TRBJ2-2, with 8 nucleotides matching TRBD1. Trimming took 3 bases from V and 6 from J; bases not matched to a gene: 0. The CDR3 totals 13 residues. Germline V CDR1 and CDR2: MDHEN, SYDVKM. In DNA, the CDR3 is TGTGCCAGCAGTTTGACAGGGGCCGGGGAGCTGTTTTTT. Protein: CASSLTGAGELFF.

V usage is TRBV9 and J usage is TRBJ2-7; 14 positions match TRBD2. V lost 3 bases, J lost 8 bases, and 7 bases stayed unmatched. CDR1 SGDLS and CDR2 YYNGEE come from the germline V gene. The CDR3 covers 15 residues. CDR3 in DNA: TGTGCCAGCAGCGCTGGGACTAGCGGGAGTAGGCAGCAGTACTTC. This gives the protein CASSAGTSGSRQQYF.

This clone showed up just once. The chain links TRBV2 to TRBJ1-2; D is unresolved. With 5 bases removed from V and 5 bases from J, the gap between germline ends came to 15 bases. The CDR3 consists of 14 residues. Germline CDR1 is SNHLY and CDR2 is FYNNEI. The CDR3 DNA sequence: TGTGCCAGCAGTTTAAAGGGAGAGGGATATGGCTACACCTTC. Its protein product is CASSLKGEGYGYTF.